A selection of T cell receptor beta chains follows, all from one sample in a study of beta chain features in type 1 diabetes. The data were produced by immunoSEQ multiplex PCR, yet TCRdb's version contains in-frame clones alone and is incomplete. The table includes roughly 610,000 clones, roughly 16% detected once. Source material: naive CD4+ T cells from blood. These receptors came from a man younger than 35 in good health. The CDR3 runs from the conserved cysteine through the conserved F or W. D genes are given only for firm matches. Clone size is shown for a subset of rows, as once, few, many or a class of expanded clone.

CDR3: CASSQGQGAYEQYF
DNA: TGTGCCAGCAGCCAAGGTCAGGGGGCCTACGAGCAGTACTTC
D: TRBD1
J: TRBJ2-7
size: few
V: TRBV14

CDR3: CASKASSYEQYF
DNA: TGTGCCAGCAAGGCGAGCTCCTACGAGCAGTACTTC
D: -
J: TRBJ2-7
size: many
V: TRBV2

CDR3: CASSRDVGETQYF
DNA: TGCGCCAGCAGCCGAGACGTGGGAGAGACCCAGTACTTC
D: -
J: TRBJ2-5
size: -
V: TRBV5-1

CDR3: CAISESSGDGYTF
DNA: TGTGCCATCAGTGAGTCTTCAGGGGATGGCTACACCTTC
D: -
J: TRBJ1-2
size: -
V: TRBV10-3

CDR3: CASSSDGLEQYF
DNA: TGTGCCAGCAGCTCCGACGGGTTGGAGCAGTACTTC
D: -
J: TRBJ2-7
size: few
V: TRBV7-3

CDR3: CASSPAGANVGKNIQYF
DNA: TGTGCCAGCTCACCCGCGGGGGCGAACGTGGGCAAAAACATTCAGTACTTC
D: -
J: TRBJ2-4
size: few
V: TRBV18

CDR3: CASSPRQGNYEQYF
DNA: TGTGCCAGCAGTCCCCGACAGGGCAACTACGAGCAGTACTTC
D: TRBD1
J: TRBJ2-7
size: -
V: TRBV27

CDR3: CASSPQGQGRGYTF
DNA: TGTGCCAGCTCACCTCAGGGACAGGGGCGAGGCTACACCTTC
D: TRBD1
J: TRBJ1-2
size: -
V: TRBV18

CDR3: CASRAISEQYF
DNA: TGTGCCAGCAGGGCAATCAGCGAGCAGTACTTC
D: -
J: TRBJ2-7
size: once
V: TRBV6-5

CDR3: CASSFAGKGNEQFF
DNA: TGTGCCAGCAGTTTCGCGGGAAAGGGGAATGAGCAGTTCTTC
D: -
J: TRBJ2-1
size: few
V: TRBV27

CDR3: CASSLGGRGEETQYF
DNA: TGTGCCAGCAGCTTAGGCGGCAGGGGGGAAGAGACCCAGTACTTC
D: -
J: TRBJ2-5
size: -
V: TRBV7-2

CDR3: CASSIRQQTYGYTF
DNA: TGTGCCAGCAGCATCAGGCAGCAGACCTATGGCTACACCTTC
D: -
J: TRBJ1-2
size: few
V: TRBV21-1

CDR3: CASSQLVNQDTQYF
DNA: TGTGCCAGCAGCCAATTAGTAAACCAAGATACGCAGTATTTT
D: -
J: TRBJ2-3
size: few
V: TRBV4-2

CDR3: CASSLGAAIYGYTF
DNA: TGTGCCAGCAGCTTAGGAGCGGCGATCTATGGCTACACCTTC
D: -
J: TRBJ1-2
size: -
V: TRBV7-2

CDR3: CATSKRGQGGTDTQYF
DNA: TGTGCCACCAGCAAAAGGGGACAGGGTGGCACAGATACGCAGTATTTT
D: TRBD1
J: TRBJ2-3
size: -
V: TRBV15

CDR3: CASSPKKAVNTDTQYF
DNA: TGTGCCAGCTCACCAAAGAAGGCGGTGAACACAGATACGCAGTATTTT
D: -
J: TRBJ2-3
size: -
V: TRBV18

CDR3: CASSAPWRTNTEAFF
DNA: TGTGCCAGCAGTGCCCCGTGGCGGACCAACACTGAAGCTTTCTTT
D: -
J: TRBJ1-1
size: few
V: TRBV28

CDR3: CASSPLGGPKNIQYF
DNA: TGTGCCAGCAGCCCCCTTGGGGGCCCCAAAAACATTCAGTACTTC
D: -
J: TRBJ2-4
size: -
V: TRBV6-6

CDR3: CASSIAGTLNTEAFF
DNA: TGTGCCAGCAGCATTGCCGGGACATTGAACACTGAAGCTTTCTTT
D: -
J: TRBJ1-1
size: -
V: TRBV5-4

CDR3: CATSVQGSNQPQHF
DNA: TGTGCCACCAGCGTCCAAGGGAGCAATCAGCCCCAGCATTTT
D: -
J: TRBJ1-5
size: -
V: TRBV15

CDR3: CASSLSGYQPQHF
DNA: TGTGCCAGCAGCTTATCGGGGTATCAGCCCCAGCATTTT
D: -
J: TRBJ1-5
size: few
V: TRBV7-3

CDR3: CASSVEAGGKDTQYF
DNA: TGTGCCAGCAGCGTAGAGGCAGGCGGGAAAGATACGCAGTATTTT
D: -
J: TRBJ2-3
size: few
V: TRBV9

CDR3: CASSFSSGGEYEQYF
DNA: TGTGCCAGCAGCTTTTCCAGCGGGGGAGAGTACGAGCAGTACTTC
D: TRBD2
J: TRBJ2-7
size: -
V: TRBV5-4

CDR3: CASSPKPSGDEQYF
DNA: TGCGCCAGCAGCCCGAAACCCTCAGGGGACGAGCAGTACTTC
D: -
J: TRBJ2-7
size: -
V: TRBV5-1

CDR3: CASSPLGGNSPLHF
DNA: TGTGCCAGCAGCCCTTTGGGGGGGAATTCACCCCTCCACTTT
D: -
J: TRBJ1-6
size: once
V: TRBV7-3

CDR3: CASRSGSGRAPYEQYF
DNA: TGTGCCAGCAGATCGGGAAGCGGGAGGGCCCCCTACGAGCAGTACTTC
D: TRBD2
J: TRBJ2-7
size: -
V: TRBV27

CDR3: CASSLELRTRTTVSYEQYF
DNA: TGTGCCAGCAGCTTAGAACTAAGGACCAGGACGACCGTTTCATACGAGCAGTACTTC
D: -
J: TRBJ2-7
size: few
V: TRBV13

CDR3: CAWTGAANYGYTF
DNA: TGTGCGTGGACAGGGGCGGCTAACTATGGCTACACCTTC
D: TRBD1
J: TRBJ1-2
size: few
V: TRBV7-9

CDR3: CASQSLQLIQYF
DNA: TGTGCCAGTCAAAGCCTCCAGCTCATTCAGTACTTC
D: -
J: TRBJ2-4
size: few
V: TRBV28

CDR3: CASSFEGLHGYTF
DNA: TGTGCCAGCAGCTTCGAGGGATTGCATGGCTACACCTTC
D: -
J: TRBJ1-2
size: few
V: TRBV7-9

CDR3: CASSPVQNQPQHF
DNA: TGTGCCAGCTCACCTGTGCAGAATCAGCCCCAGCATTTT
D: -
J: TRBJ1-5
size: -
V: TRBV18

CDR3: CASSAAGLGTDTQYF
DNA: TGTGCCAGCAGCGCTGCGGGGTTGGGGACAGATACGCAGTATTTT
D: -
J: TRBJ2-3
size: few
V: TRBV25-1

CDR3: CASSPLRTGRVETQYF
DNA: TGTGCCAGCAGTCCCCTGAGGACAGGCCGGGTTGAGACCCAGTACTTC
D: TRBD1
J: TRBJ2-5
size: -
V: TRBV28

CDR3: CASSEVDRGEQFF
DNA: TGTGCCAGCAGTGAAGTCGACAGGGGGGAGCAGTTCTTC
D: TRBD1
J: TRBJ2-1
size: few
V: TRBV6-1

CDR3: CSVVRTGLGLYQETQYF
DNA: TGCAGCGTTGTCCGGACGGGTTTGGGATTGTACCAAGAGACCCAGTACTTC
D: -
J: TRBJ2-5
size: few
V: TRBV29-1